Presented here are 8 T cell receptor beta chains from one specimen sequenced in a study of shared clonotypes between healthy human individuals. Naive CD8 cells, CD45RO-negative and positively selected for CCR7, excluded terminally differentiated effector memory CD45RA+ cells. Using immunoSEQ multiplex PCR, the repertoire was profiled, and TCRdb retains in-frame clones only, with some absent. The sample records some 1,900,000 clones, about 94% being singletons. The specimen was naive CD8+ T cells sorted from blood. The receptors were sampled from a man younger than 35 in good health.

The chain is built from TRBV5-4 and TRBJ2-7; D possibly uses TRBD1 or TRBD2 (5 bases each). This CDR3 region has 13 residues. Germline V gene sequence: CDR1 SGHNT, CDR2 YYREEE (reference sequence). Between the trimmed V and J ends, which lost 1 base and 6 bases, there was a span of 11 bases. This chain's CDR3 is CASSLRGAVEQYF. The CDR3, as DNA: TGTGCCAGCAGCTTGCGGGGCGCGGTCGAGCAGTACTTC. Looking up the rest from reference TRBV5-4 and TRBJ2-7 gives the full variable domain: ETGVTQSPTHLIKTRGQQVTLRCSSQSGHNTVSWYQQALGQGPQFIFQYYREEENGRGNFPPRFSGLQFPNYSSELNVNALELDDSALYLCASSLRGAVEQYFGPGTRLTVT.

The CDR3 DNA reads as TGTGCCAGTAATACGGGACAGGTTCAGCCCCAGCATTTT. This encodes CASNTGQVQPQHF. The chain links TRBV19 to TRBJ1-5, with TRBD1 matching 8 bases. Germline CDR1 is LNHDA and CDR2 is SQIVND (reference sequence). The V segment lost 7 bases and the J segment 6 bases; nucleotides outside the gene matches: 5. The CDR3 spans 13 residues.

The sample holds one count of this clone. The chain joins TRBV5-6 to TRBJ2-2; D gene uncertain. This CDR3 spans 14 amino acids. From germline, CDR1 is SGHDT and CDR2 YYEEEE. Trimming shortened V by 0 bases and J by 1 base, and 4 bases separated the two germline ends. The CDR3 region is CASSLAQNTGELFF. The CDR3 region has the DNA TGTGCCAGCAGCTTGGCACAGAACACCGGGGAGCTGTTTTTT.

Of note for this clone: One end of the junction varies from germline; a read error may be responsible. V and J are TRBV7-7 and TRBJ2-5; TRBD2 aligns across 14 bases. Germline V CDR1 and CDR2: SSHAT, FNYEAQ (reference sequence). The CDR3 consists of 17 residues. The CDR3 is CASSTIPGLAGEETQYF. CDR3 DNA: TGTGCTAGCAGCACCATACCGGGACTAGCGGGAGAGGAGACCCAGTACTTC.

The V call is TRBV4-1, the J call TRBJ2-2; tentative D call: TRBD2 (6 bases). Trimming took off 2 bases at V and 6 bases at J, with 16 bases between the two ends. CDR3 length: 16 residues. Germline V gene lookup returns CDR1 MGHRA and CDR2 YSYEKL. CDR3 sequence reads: CASSQSGDLAPGELFF. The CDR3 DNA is TGCGCCAGCAGCCAATCGGGGGACCTTGCCCCCGGGGAGCTGTTTTTT.

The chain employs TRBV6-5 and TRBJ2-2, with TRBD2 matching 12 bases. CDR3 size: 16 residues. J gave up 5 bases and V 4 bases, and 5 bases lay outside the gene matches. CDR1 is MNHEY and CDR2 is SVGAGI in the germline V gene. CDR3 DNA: TGTGCCAGCAGTTGGAGCGGACTAGCGGGAACCGGGGAGCTGTTTTTT. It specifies CASSWSGLAGTGELFF.

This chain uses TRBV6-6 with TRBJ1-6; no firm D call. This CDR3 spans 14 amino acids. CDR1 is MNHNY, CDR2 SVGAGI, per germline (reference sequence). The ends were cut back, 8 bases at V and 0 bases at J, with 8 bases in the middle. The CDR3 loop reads CASGHGSYNSPLHF. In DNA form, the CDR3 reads TGTGCCAGCGGTCACGGCTCCTATAATTCACCCCTCCACTTT.

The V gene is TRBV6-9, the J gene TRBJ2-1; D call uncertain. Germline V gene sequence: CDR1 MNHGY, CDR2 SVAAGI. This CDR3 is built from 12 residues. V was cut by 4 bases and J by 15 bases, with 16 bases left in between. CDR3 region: CASSCETSVRFF. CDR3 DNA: TGTGCCAGCAGTTGCGAAACTTCGGTCCGGTTCTTC.